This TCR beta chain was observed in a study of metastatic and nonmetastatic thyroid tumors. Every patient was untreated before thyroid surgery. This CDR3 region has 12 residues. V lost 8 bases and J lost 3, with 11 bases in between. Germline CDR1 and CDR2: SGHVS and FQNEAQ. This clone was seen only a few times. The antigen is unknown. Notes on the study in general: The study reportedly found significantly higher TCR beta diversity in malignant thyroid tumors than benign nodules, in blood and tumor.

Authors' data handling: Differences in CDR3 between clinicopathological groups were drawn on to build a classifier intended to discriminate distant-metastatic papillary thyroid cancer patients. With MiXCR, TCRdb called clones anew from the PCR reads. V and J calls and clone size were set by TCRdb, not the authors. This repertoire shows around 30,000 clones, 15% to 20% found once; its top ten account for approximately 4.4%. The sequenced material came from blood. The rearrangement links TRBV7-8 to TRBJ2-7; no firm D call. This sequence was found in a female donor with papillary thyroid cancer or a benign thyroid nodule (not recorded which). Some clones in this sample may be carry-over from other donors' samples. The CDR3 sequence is CASGRIYYEQYF. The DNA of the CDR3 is TGTGCCAGCGGTCGGATATACTACGAGCAGTACTTC. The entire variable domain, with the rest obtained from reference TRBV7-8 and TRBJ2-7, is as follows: GAGVSQSPRYKVAKRGQDVALRCDPISGHVSLFWYQQALGQGPEFLTYFQNEAQLDKSGLPSDRFFAERPEGSVSTLKIQRTQQEDSAVYLCASGRIYYEQYFGPGTRLTVT.